These T cell receptor beta chains were read from a single sample in a study of T cell clones after liver transplantation. Libraries were prepared by immunoSEQ multiplex PCR; TCRdb keeps only in-frame clonotypes and omits some of them. The table includes about 100,000 clones, roughly four fifths detected once. The source material was CD4+ T cells from blood, sampled before liver transplant. The receptors were gathered from a human donor who received a liver transplant. The CDR3 runs from the conserved cysteine through the conserved F or W. Each record gives: D gene, J gene, clone size, V gene, CDR3 DNA, CDR3 protein. A D gene is named only where the DNA matches it firmly. Rows may omit the clone size; those that give it use once, few, many or a size class.

D: TRBD1
J: TRBJ1-5
size: .
V: TRBV7-8
DNA: TGTGCCAGCAGCCCAAGACAGGGGACTAGCAATCAGCCCCAGCATTTT
CDR3: CASSPRQGTSNQPQHF

D: .
J: TRBJ2-5
size: .
V: TRBV7-2
DNA: TGTGCCAGCAGCTTAAAGGAGACCCAGTACTTC
CDR3: CASSLKETQYF

D: .
J: TRBJ2-1
size: .
V: TRBV10-3
DNA: TGTGCCATCAGCGACGACAGTCCCAATGAGCAGTTCTTC
CDR3: CAISDDSPNEQFF

D: .
J: TRBJ1-2
size: .
V: TRBV9
DNA: TGTGCCAGCAGCCTTCCGAGGGTAGGCTACACCTTC
CDR3: CASSLPRVGYTF

D: .
J: TRBJ2-1
size: .
V: TRBV4-3
DNA: TGCGCCAGCAGCCAAGGAGGGTCAAAGCAGTTCTTC
CDR3: CASSQGGSKQFF

D: TRBD1
J: TRBJ2-5
size: few
V: TRBV5-1
DNA: TGCGCCAGCAGCTTCGGACAGGGAAGAGGGCAAGAGACCCAGTACTTC
CDR3: CASSFGQGRGQETQYF

D: .
J: TRBJ1-5
size: .
V: TRBV19
DNA: TGTGCCAGTAGTATAGGGGGAGGGGTGAGCAATCAGCCCCAGCATTTT
CDR3: CASSIGGGVSNQPQHF

D: TRBD1
J: TRBJ1-5
size: .
V: TRBV15
DNA: TGTGCCACCAGCAGTCTGCAGGGGGCGCGAGGCAATCAGCCCCAGCATTTT
CDR3: CATSSLQGARGNQPQHF

D: .
J: TRBJ2-2
size: .
V: TRBV27
DNA: TGTGCCAGCAGTTTTGGGGAGTCGGGCGGGGAGCTGTTTTTT
CDR3: CASSFGESGGELFF

D: TRBD1
J: TRBJ2-1
size: .
V: TRBV7-6
DNA: TGTGCCAGCAGCCGCGACAGGGTGACCAATGAGCAGTTCTTC
CDR3: CASSRDRVTNEQFF

D: TRBD1
J: TRBJ1-1
size: .
V: TRBV6-1
DNA: TGTGCCAGCACTACCTTTGGGACAGGGGGTACTGAAGCTTTCTTT
CDR3: CASTTFGTGGTEAFF

D: .
J: TRBJ2-5
size: .
V: TRBV7-2
DNA: TGTGCCAGCAGCTTAGGCTTCCTACGGGAGAGGAGAGAGACCCAGTACTTC
CDR3: CASSLGFLRERRETQYF

D: TRBD1
J: TRBJ1-1
size: .
V: TRBV28
DNA: TGTGCCAGCAGTTTCACTCAGGGGGTAAAGAACACTGAAGCTTTCTTT
CDR3: CASSFTQGVKNTEAFF

D: TRBD1
J: TRBJ1-1
size: many
V: TRBV5-1
DNA: TGCGCCAGCAGCCTCACAGGGGGAAGCACTGAAGCTTTCTTT
CDR3: CASSLTGGSTEAFF

D: .
J: TRBJ2-7
size: .
V: TRBV18
DNA: TGTGCCAGCTCACCCGGGAACAGGGACGAGCAGTACTTC
CDR3: CASSPGNRDEQYF

D: .
J: TRBJ2-3
size: .
V: TRBV9
DNA: TGTGCCAGCAGTACAATATCCGGCGGGGATACGCAGTATTTT
CDR3: CASSTISGGDTQYF

D: .
J: TRBJ1-5
size: .
V: TRBV7-9
DNA: TGTGCCAGCAGCTTTGAATTTCGTCAGCCCCAGCATTTT
CDR3: CASSFEFRQPQHF

D: .
J: TRBJ2-3
size: .
V: TRBV9
DNA: TGTGCCAGCAGCGTAGAAGGTCGGGGGTTGGATACGCAGTATTTT
CDR3: CASSVEGRGLDTQYF

D: .
J: TRBJ2-1
size: few
V: TRBV7-3
DNA: TGTGCCAGCAGCTTGGGGCCAACTGACGCCTACAATGAGCAGTTCTTC
CDR3: CASSLGPTDAYNEQFF

D: TRBD2
J: TRBJ2-1
size: .
V: TRBV5-1
DNA: TGCGCCAGCAGCTTAATTAGCGGGGTCAATGAGCAGTTCTTC
CDR3: CASSLISGVNEQFF

D: .
J: TRBJ2-6
size: few
V: TRBV5-1
DNA: TGCGCCAGCAGCTTGAGGGGGTCTGGGGCCAACGTCCTGACTTTC
CDR3: CASSLRGSGANVLTF

D: TRBD1
J: TRBJ1-5
size: .
V: TRBV7-8
DNA: TGTGCCAGCAGCTCCTCGACAGGGGAACAGCCCCAGCATTTT
CDR3: CASSSSTGEQPQHF

D: .
J: TRBJ1-1
size: .
V: TRBV23-1
DNA: TGCGCCAGGGGAGGACCCGGCACTGAAGCTTTCTTT
CDR3: CARGGPGTEAFF

D: .
J: TRBJ2-5
size: .
V: TRBV7-9
DNA: TGTGCCAGCAGCTTAGCGATAGTAGGGCGGGAGACCCAGTACTTC
CDR3: CASSLAIVGRETQYF

D: TRBD1
J: TRBJ1-2
size: .
V: TRBV6-6
DNA: TGTGCCAGCAGTTACTCCCTATCCAGGGGGAGTGGTGGCTACACCTTC
CDR3: CASSYSLSRGSGGYTF

D: .
J: TRBJ2-5
size: .
V: TRBV7-9
DNA: TGTGCCAGCAGCTTATCAGGGAGAAAAGAGACCCAGTACTTC
CDR3: CASSLSGRKETQYF

D: .
J: TRBJ2-2
size: once
V: TRBV7-2
DNA: TGTGCCAGCAGCTTAGAGGGGGGTTCGAACACCGGGGAGCTGTTTTTT
CDR3: CASSLEGGSNTGELFF

D: .
J: TRBJ2-7
size: .
V: TRBV18
DNA: TGTGCCAGCTCATCTCTACCTCCAGGGAGCTCCTACGAGCAGTACTTC
CDR3: CASSSLPPGSSYEQYF

D: TRBD1
J: TRBJ1-1
size: .
V: TRBV27
DNA: TGTGCCAGCGGGACACAGGGGTACACTGAAGCTTTCTTT
CDR3: CASGTQGYTEAFF

D: TRBD1
J: TRBJ1-5
size: once
V: TRBV7-9
DNA: TGTGCCAGCAGCCCCGGACAGGCGGGGGGTAATCAGCCCCAGCATTTT
CDR3: CASSPGQAGGNQPQHF

D: .
J: TRBJ1-2
size: .
V: TRBV6-6
DNA: TGTGCCACTCAGGACAGTAACTATGGCTACACCTTC
CDR3: CATQDSNYGYTF